A single sample is the source of the 8 T cell receptor beta chains below, sequenced in a study of cytomegalovirus exposure and HLA in healthy donors. Primers included in the PCR were 60 Vbeta and 13 Jbeta primers. Produced via immunoSEQ multiplex PCR; TCRdb's table is partial and in-frame only. This table holds about 90,000 clones, over 65% found once. Sequencing was performed on PBMCs. The receptors shown here come from a woman between 18 and 29 years old in good health and CMV-seropositive.

Only a few counts were recorded for this clone. V is TRBV27 and J is TRBJ2-5; D is uncertain. CDR3 length: 16 amino acids. Germline CDR1 reads MNHEY; CDR2 reads SMNVEV (reference sequence). Trimming shortened V by 6 bases and J by 0 bases, and 17 bases separated the two germline ends. This chain's CDR3 is CASSSLDARYQETQYF. In DNA, the CDR3 is TGTGCCAGCAGCTCCCTCGACGCCAGGTACCAAGAGACCCAGTACTTC.

J is TRBJ2-7 and V is TRBV5-4, with D tentatively TRBD1 (7 bases). Between the trimmed V and J ends, which lost 4 bases and 5 bases, there was a span of 16 bases. Germline V gene lookup returns CDR1 SGHNT and CDR2 YYREEE (reference sequence). The CDR3 is made up of 14 amino acids. The CDR3 region has the DNA TGTGCCAGCAGCCAGACAGGGACTGAGCACGAGCAGTACTTC. This sequence encodes CASSQTGTEHEQYF.

This clone was recorded a few times. The chain couples TRBV5-4 to TRBJ2-1; maybe TRBD2 (7 bases). CDR1 and CDR2 (germline): SGHNT, YYREEE (reference sequence). V was trimmed by 4 bases and J by 8 bases, leaving 22 bases between them. This CDR3 is built from 16 residues. The DNA of the CDR3 is TGTGCCAGCAGCCTCACCTCTGGGGGGGCCAGGGATGAGCAGTTCTTC. This encodes CASSLTSGGARDEQFF.

The rearrangement uses TRBV9 and TRBJ2-3; 12 bases align to TRBD2. The CDR3 loop spans 16 amino acids. Germline trimming cut 0 bases from V and 3 bases from J; bases unmatched to any gene: 2. In germline, CDR1 is SGDLS, CDR2 YYNGEE. The CDR3 loop reads CASSVALAGGTDTQYF. The DNA of the CDR3 is TGTGCCAGCAGCGTAGCCCTAGCGGGGGGGACAGATACGCAGTATTTT.

This clone has more than one count but fewer than ten. The rearrangement uses TRBV5-8 and TRBJ2-7; 7 bases agree with TRBD2. V was clipped by 1 base and J by 4 bases; unmatched bases: 2. The germline V gene has CDR1 SGHTS and CDR2 YDEGEE. The CDR3 has 13 amino acids. CDR3 amino acids: CASSLSGGYEQYF. CDR3 DNA: TGTGCCAGCAGCTTGTCGGGAGGATACGAGCAGTACTTC.

The rearrangement links TRBV6-5 to TRBJ2-5; D remains unclear. This CDR3 has 13 amino acids. Germline lookup yields CDR1 MNHEY and CDR2 SVGAGI. V was cut by 5 bases and J by 4 bases, with 11 bases left in between. The CDR3 bases are TGTGCCAGCAGTCTCGGAGCCGCAGAGACCCAGTACTTC. This encodes CASSLGAAETQYF.

This chain links TRBV5-5 with TRBJ1-1, with D tentatively TRBD1 (5 bases). Trimming took 1 base from V and 6 from J, leaving 7 bases between them. Germline-derived CDR1 and CDR2 are SGHKS and YYEKEE (reference sequence). CDR3 length: 12 amino acids. CDR3 amino acids: CASSLWGAEAFF. In DNA, the CDR3 is TGTGCCAGCAGCTTGTGGGGCGCTGAAGCTTTCTTT.

This clone has a handful of counts. The chain carries TRBV5-1 and TRBJ2-5; D is undetermined. V lost 0 bases to trimming and J lost 5 bases, with 11 bases between them. The CDR3 contains 14 residues. Germline V gene data show CDR1 as SGHRS and CDR2 as YFSETQ. As DNA, the CDR3 is TGCGCCAGCAGCTTGGATAGCCGCGGTGAGACCCAGTACTTC. Translated, it gives CASSLDSRGETQYF.